The 10 T cell receptor beta chains below come from one sample, sequenced in a study of CD8+CD57+ T cells in acquired aplastic anemia (dated by TCRdb to the late 2010s). TCRdb shows the sequencer as Illumina HiSeq 2000. Profiling of TCR beta VDJ combinations and CDR3 sequences used genomic DNA as the template. The raw public reads went through TCRdb reprocessing: fastp at Q25, MiXCR clone calling, in-frame beta chains kept. Under each unique CDR3 protein, matching rows form one entry showing the most common genes and DNA. The sample contains around 180,000 distinct CDR3 sequences, 55% to 80% of them found a single time. Together, the top ten hold about 41% of the sample. The sequencing sample was made of sorted CD4+, CD8+, or CD8+CD57+ T cells (not recorded which) from PBMCs. These receptors originate from a human donor in good health.

The V and J genes are TRBV6-5 and TRBJ1-2, with a tentative D call TRBD1 (6 bases). Germline V gene sequence: CDR1 MNHEY, CDR2 SVGAGI. The CDR3 runs to 12 residues. Between the trimmed V and J ends, which lost 2 bases and 8 bases, there was a span of 9 bases. This chain's CDR3 is CASSYTGYGYTF. The CDR3 nucleotides are TGTGCCAGCAGTTACACAGGGTACGGCTACACCTTC.

The chain links TRBV11-2 to TRBJ2-1; D is possibly TRBD2 (5 bases). The germline CDR1 and CDR2 sequences are SGHAT and FQNNGV. The CDR3 covers 14 residues. V dropped 5 bases and J dropped 6 bases, with 14 bases sitting between them. This CDR3 reads CASSPTGSGNEQFF. The CDR3 DNA reads TGTGCCAGCAGCCCCACGGGCAGCGGCAATGAGCAGTTCTTC.

The chain links TRBV5-1 to TRBJ2-7; D might be TRBD2 (6 bases). CDR1 is SGHRS and CDR2 is YFSETQ in the germline V gene. The CDR3 is made up of 11 amino acids. V gave up 7 bases and J gave up 5 bases, with 10 bases separating them. CDR3 nucleotide sequence: TGCGCCAGCGGGACTTTCAACGAGCAGTACTTC. Amino acid sequence: CASGTFNEQYF.

This chain connects TRBV2 to TRBJ2-3; 10 bases agree with TRBD2. Germline V lookup: CDR1 SNHLY, CDR2 FYNNEI. Losses at the gene ends were 10 bases for V and 3 bases for J; bases not matched to a gene: 7. The CDR3 is made up of 14 amino acids. The CDR3 loop is CAILSGRETDTQYF. The DNA for the CDR3 is TGTGCCATTCTAAGCGGGAGGGAGACAGATACGCAGTATTTT. The full variable domain, rest sourced from reference TRBV2 and TRBJ2-3, is EPEVTQTPSHQVTQMGQEVILRCVPISNHLYFYWYRQILGQKVEFLVSFYNNEISEKSEIFDDQFSVERPDGSNFTLKIRSTKLEDSAMYFCAILSGRETDTQYFGPGTRLTVL.

This clonotype came up many times. V usage is TRBV28 and J usage is TRBJ2-1, with 8 bases aligning to TRBD2. Germline lookup yields CDR1 MDHEN and CDR2 SYDVKM. The CDR3 is 13 amino acids. The ends lost 2 bases at V and 10 bases at J; junction bases unmatched: 4. CDR3 nucleotide sequence: TGTGCCAGCAGTTTAGGTACTAGCGGAGAGCAGTTCTTC. Its translation: CASSLGTSGEQFF.

The DNA of the CDR3 is TGTGCCAGTCTCGCGGGGGGCACAGATACGCAGTATTTT. Translated: CASLAGGTDTQYF. This rearrangement joins TRBV19 to TRBJ2-3; the match to TRBD2 covers 7 bases. Germline-derived CDR1 and CDR2 are LNHDA and SQIVND (reference sequence). The CDR3 length is 13 residues. The junction had 3 bases not matched to a gene; V was cut back by 8 bases and J by 1 base.

This chain connects TRBV10-2 to TRBJ2-1; D is unclear. CDR1 WSHSY and CDR2 SAAADI come from the germline V gene. The CDR3 extends over 12 amino acids. Trimming shortened V by 2 bases and J by 2 bases, and 1 base separated the two germline ends. CDR3 sequence (DNA): TGCGCCAGCAGTGAGACCTACAATGAGCAGTTCTTC. Its protein is CASSETYNEQFF.

This clonotype was detected ten times or more. V is TRBV19 and J is TRBJ2-3; 8 bases align to TRBD2. Germline V gene sequence: CDR1 LNHDA, CDR2 SQIVND (reference sequence). This CDR3 has 16 residues. V gave up 3 bases and J gave up 0 bases; unmatched junction bases: 5. The CDR3 here is CASSITGGPSTDTQYF. Here the CDR3 DNA reads TGTGCCAGTAGTATCACGGGAGGGCCAAGCACAGATACGCAGTATTTT.

This chain links TRBV7-2 with TRBJ1-5; 7 positions agree with TRBD1. The V and J ends lost 6 bases and 3 bases, in that order; junction bases with no gene match: 5. The CDR3 spans 14 residues. Per the germline V gene, CDR1 is SGHTA and CDR2 is FQGNSA. In DNA form, the CDR3 reads TGTGCCAGCAGACGACAGGGTCCCAATCAGCCCCAGCATTTT. Its protein product is CASRRQGPNQPQHF.

This chain uses TRBV24-1 with TRBJ1-1; 7 positions agree with TRBD1. V shed 5 bases and J 5 bases; nucleotides not matched to a gene: 10. This CDR3 spans 15 amino acids. Germline CDR1 is KGHDR and CDR2 is SFDVKD. The CDR3 reads CATSVARQGRTEAFF. As DNA, the CDR3 is TGTGCCACCAGTGTTGCCAGACAGGGAAGGACTGAAGCTTTCTTT.